This T cell receptor (beta chain) was recorded in a study of T cell changes during pregnancy in multiple sclerosis (dated by TCRdb to between 2019 and 2020). General notes on the study: The study examined how the T cell repertoire changed over the course of pregnancy in women with multiple sclerosis.

Library method: the immunoSEQ multiplex PCR assay. TCRdb took over this immuneACCESS table, retaining in-frame rearrangements with V and J assigned. Such tables are incomplete; in checked studies, under half of the missing clones stem from an unresolved V gene, and the remainder is unexplained. Within this sample are around 92,000 clones, with under 95% of them counted one time only. The ten largest clones add up to almost 1% of the sample. For this clone: Its antigen remains undetermined. No base quality values were provided; no much bigger clone lies one nucleotide off.

The germline V gene sets CDR1 to SQVTM and CDR2 to ANQGSEA. After removal of 8 bases from V and 0 bases from J, the junction retains 12 bases not matched to a gene. From cysteine to phenylalanine, the CDR3 is 16 amino acids long. The sequence is cut down to CDR3 DNA, 48 bases in frame from base 1. This clonotype was obtained from a female donor with multiple sclerosis, enrolled in a pregnancy study. Here the sequenced sample was peripheral blood, taken after pregnancy. Recombination connected TRBV29-1 to TRBJ2-7; 11 middle bases align to TRBD2. The CDR3 protein: CSCSTSGILYSYEQYF. The DNA sequence is TGCAGCTGCTCGACTAGCGGGATCCTTTACTCCTACGAGCAGTACTTC.